This T cell receptor (beta chain) came from a study of OX40 agonist ivuxolimab in advanced cancers. With respect to this clone: Its antigen is not identified.

Produced via immunoSEQ multiplex PCR; TCRdb's table is partial and in-frame only. In the table there are tens of thousands of clones, more than 80% of which are singletons. Germline values: CDR1 SGHNT, CDR2 YYREEE (reference sequence). V shed 3 bases and J shed 5 bases, with 14 bases lying between them. CDR3 size: 14 residues. Findings and caveats of the study: Those patients achieving a partial response at 0.1-3.0 mg/kg showed among the lowest clonal expansion.

This TCR came from an adult with an advanced solid tumor such as melanoma, head and neck, liver or kidney cancer. The chain carries TRBV5-4 and TRBJ1-2, with D tentatively TRBD1 (6 bases). This specimen consisted of CD4+ or CD8+ T cells sorted from blood, obtained in a trial of the OX40 agonist ivuxolimab. This chain's CDR3 is CASSSDNRVYGYTF. As DNA, the CDR3 is TGTGCCAGCAGCTCCGATAACAGGGTTTATGGCTACACCTTC. The full variable domain, with the rest looked up from reference TRBV5-4 and TRBJ1-2, is ETGVTQSPTHLIKTRGQQVTLRCSSQSGHNTVSWYQQALGQGPQFIFQYYREEENGRGNFPPRFSGLQFPNYSSELNVNALELDDSALYLCASSSDNRVYGYTFGSGTRLTVV.